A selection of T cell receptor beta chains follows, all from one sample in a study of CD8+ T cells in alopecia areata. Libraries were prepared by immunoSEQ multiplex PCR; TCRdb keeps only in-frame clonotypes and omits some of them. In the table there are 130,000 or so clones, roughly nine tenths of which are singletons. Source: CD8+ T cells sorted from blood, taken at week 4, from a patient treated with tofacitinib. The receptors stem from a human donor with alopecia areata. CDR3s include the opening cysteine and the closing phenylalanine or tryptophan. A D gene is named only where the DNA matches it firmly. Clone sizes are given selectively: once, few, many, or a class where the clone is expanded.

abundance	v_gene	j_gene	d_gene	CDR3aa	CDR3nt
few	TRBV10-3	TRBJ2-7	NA	CAISVPDSTYEQYF	TGTGCCATCAGTGTTCCGGACAGCACCTACGAGCAGTACTTC
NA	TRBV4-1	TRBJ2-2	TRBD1	CASSSQTQGGTNTGELFF	TGCGCCAGCAGCTCACAAACACAGGGGGGTACGAACACCGGGGAGCTGTTTTTT
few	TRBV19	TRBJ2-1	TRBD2	CATSGGGDYNEQFF	TGTGCCACCTCGGGGGGGGGCGACTACAATGAGCAGTTCTTC
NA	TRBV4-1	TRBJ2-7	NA	CASSQVILDKADEQYF	NA
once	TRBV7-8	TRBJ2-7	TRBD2	CASRPFSGSSYEQYF	TGTGCCAGCAGACCCTTTAGCGGGAGCTCCTACGAGCAGTACTTC
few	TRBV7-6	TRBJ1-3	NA	CASSLDGQLSGNTIYF	TGTGCCAGCAGCTTAGACGGACAGCTCTCTGGAAACACCATATATTTT
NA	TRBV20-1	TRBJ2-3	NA	CSASSTDTQYF	TGCAGTGCTAGCAGCACAGATACGCAGTATTTT
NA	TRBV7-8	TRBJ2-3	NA	CASSYLARDTQYF	TGTGCCAGCAGCTATCTGGCCCGGGATACGCAGTATTTT
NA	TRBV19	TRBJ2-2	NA	CASSTQSGSLTGELFF	TGTGCCAGTAGTACCCAATCGGGGTCCCTCACCGGGGAGCTGTTTTTT
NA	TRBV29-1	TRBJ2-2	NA	CSVVLGNTGELFF	TGCAGCGTTGTGCTAGGGAACACCGGGGAGCTGTTTTTT
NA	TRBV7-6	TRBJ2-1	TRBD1	CASSATGTEYNEQFF	TGTGCCAGCAGCGCAACCGGGACAGAGTACAATGAGCAGTTCTTC
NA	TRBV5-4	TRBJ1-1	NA	CASSPTPGQNTEAFF	TGTGCCAGCAGCCCCACTCCGGGACAGAACACTGAAGCTTTCTTT
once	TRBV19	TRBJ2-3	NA	CASSATSLDTQYF	TGTGCCAGTAGTGCAACCTCGTTGGATACGCAGTATTTT
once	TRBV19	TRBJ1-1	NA	CASSMNSHTEAFF	TGTGCCAGTAGTATGAACTCACACACTGAAGCTTTCTTT
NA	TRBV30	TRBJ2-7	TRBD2	CAWSPGGGGHEQYF	TGTGCCTGGAGTCCCGGGGGGGGTGGACACGAGCAGTACTTC
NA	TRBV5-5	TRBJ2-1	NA	CASSLGDNEQFF	TGTGCCAGCAGCTTGGGGGACAATGAGCAGTTCTTC
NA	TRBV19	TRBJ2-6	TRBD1	CASSATGTGANVLTF	TGTGCCAGTAGTGCGACAGGGACTGGGGCCAACGTCCTGACTTTC
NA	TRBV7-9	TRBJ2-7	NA	CASSPIGDAYEQYF	TGTGCCAGCAGCCCCATAGGAGATGCCTACGAGCAGTACTTC
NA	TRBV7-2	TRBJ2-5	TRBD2	CASSLVGLAGDETQYF	TGTGCCAGCAGCTTAGTCGGACTAGCGGGAGACGAGACCCAGTACTTC
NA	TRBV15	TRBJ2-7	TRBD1	CATSSGTGYEQYF	TGTGCCACCAGCAGCGGGACAGGGTACGAGCAGTACTTC
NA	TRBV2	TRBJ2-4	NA	CASMTPVAKNIQYF	TGTGCCAGCATGACTCCAGTAGCCAAAAACATTCAGTACTTC
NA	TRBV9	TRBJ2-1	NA	CASSPPGRGGYEQFF	TGTGCCAGCAGCCCTCCAGGCAGGGGTGGCTATGAGCAGTTCTTC
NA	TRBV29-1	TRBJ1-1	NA	CSVFWGSEAFF	TGCAGCGTTTTCTGGGGATCTGAAGCTTTCTTT
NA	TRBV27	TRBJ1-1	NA	CASSPGNTEAFF	TGTGCCAGCAGTCCCGGGAACACTGAAGCTTTCTTT
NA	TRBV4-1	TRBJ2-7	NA	CASSHGAGEQYF	TGCGCCAGCAGCCATGGCGCGGGGGAGCAGTACTTC
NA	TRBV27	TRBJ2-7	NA	CASSTRTEQYF	TGTGCCAGCAGTACAAGGACCGAGCAGTACTTC
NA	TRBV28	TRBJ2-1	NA	CASSLYRDNEQFF	TGTGCCAGCAGTTTATACAGGGACAATGAGCAGTTCTTC
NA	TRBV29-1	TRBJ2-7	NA	CSVARTGSSYEQYF	TGCAGCGTTGCCCGTACAGGGAGCTCCTACGAGCAGTACTTC
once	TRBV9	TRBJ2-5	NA	CASSVFATNQETQYF	TGTGCCAGCAGCGTATTCGCTACCAACCAAGAGACCCAGTACTTC
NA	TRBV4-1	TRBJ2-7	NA	CASSLVSSDSYEQYF	TGCGCCAGCAGCCTCGTTAGTTCCGACTCCTACGAGCAGTACTTC
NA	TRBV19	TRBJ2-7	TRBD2	CASSIVSGLAAYEQYF	TGTGCCAGTAGTATAGTCTCGGGACTAGCGGCATACGAGCAGTACTTC
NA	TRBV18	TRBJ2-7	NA	CASSMGQTYEQYF	TGTGCCAGCTCAATGGGTCAGACCTACGAGCAGTACTTC
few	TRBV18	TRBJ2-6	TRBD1	CASSLEDRAGANVLTF	TGTGCCAGCTCATTAGAGGACAGGGCTGGGGCCAACGTCCTGACTTTC
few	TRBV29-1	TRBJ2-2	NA	CSVEGNGVGTGELFF	TGCAGCGTTGAAGGGAACGGAGTGGGGACCGGGGAGCTGTTTTTT
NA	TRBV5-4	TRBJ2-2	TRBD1	CASSGRGLTGELFF	TGTGCCAGCAGCGGCAGGGGGCTCACCGGGGAGCTGTTTTTT
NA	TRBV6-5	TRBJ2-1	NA	CASSYFSGEQFF	TGTGCCAGCAGTTACTTCTCTGGTGAGCAGTTCTTC
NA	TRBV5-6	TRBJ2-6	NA	CASSTESWSGANVLTF	TGTGCCAGCAGTACGGAGAGCTGGTCTGGGGCCAACGTCCTGACTTTC
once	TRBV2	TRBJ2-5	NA	CASSEIGAGSSLLQETQYF	TGTGCCAGCAGTGAAATAGGGGCGGGATCTTCTCTTTTACAAGAGACCCAGTACTTC
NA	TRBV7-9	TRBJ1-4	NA	CASSLGPNLGDGEKLFF	TGTGCCAGCAGCTTAGGACCGAACTTGGGTGACGGTGAAAAACTGTTTTTT
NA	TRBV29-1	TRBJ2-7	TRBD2	CSARVVRAGAPTEQYF	TGCAGCGCCCGAGTAGTTCGGGCGGGAGCCCCCACCGAGCAGTACTTC
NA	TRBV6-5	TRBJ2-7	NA	CASSYSTWRGPYEQYF	TGTGCCAGCAGTTACTCGACCTGGCGGGGACCCTACGAGCAGTACTTC
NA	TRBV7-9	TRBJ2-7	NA	CASPHLYF	TGTGCCAGCCCACATCTCTACTTC
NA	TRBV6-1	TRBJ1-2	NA	CASRVQGPGNWHTF	TGTGCCAGCAGAGTACAGGGCCCAGGGAATTGGCACACCTTC
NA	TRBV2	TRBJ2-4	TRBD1	CASRWNRGRENIQYF	TGTGCCAGCCGGTGGAACAGGGGAAGGGAAAACATTCAGTACTTC
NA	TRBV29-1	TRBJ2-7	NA	CSVVLNYEQYF	TGCAGCGTTGTTTTGAACTACGAGCAGTACTTC
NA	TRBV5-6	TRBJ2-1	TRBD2	CASSRPGTSPIF	TGTGCCAGCAGCCGCCCTGGGACTAGTCCGATCTTC
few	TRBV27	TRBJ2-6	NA	CASSTGANVLTF	TGTGCCAGCAGTACTGGGGCCAACGTCCTGACTTTC
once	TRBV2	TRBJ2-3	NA	CASEPGASHTQYF	TGTGCCAGCGAACCAGGGGCGTCACATACGCAGTATTTT
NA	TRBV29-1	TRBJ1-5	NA	CSVESGGEPQHF	TGCAGCGTTGAGTCGGGGGGAGAGCCCCAGCATTTT
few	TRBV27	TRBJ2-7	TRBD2	CASTLTGGGYYEQYF	TGTGCCAGCACTTTAACCGGGGGAGGGTACTACGAGCAGTACTTC
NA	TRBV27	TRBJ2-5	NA	CASSLYFQTGEETQYF	TGTGCCAGCAGTTTATATTTCCAGACGGGGGAAGAGACCCAGTACTTC
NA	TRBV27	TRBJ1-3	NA	CASSLGDGSGNTIYF	TGTGCCAGCAGTTTGGGGGACGGCTCTGGAAACACCATATATTTT
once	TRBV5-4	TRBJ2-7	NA	CASSPFGSGRDEQYF	TGTGCCAGCAGCCCCTTCGGATCGGGACGGGACGAGCAGTACTTC
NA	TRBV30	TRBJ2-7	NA	CASIAESSYEQYF	TGTGCCTCTATAGCGGAAAGCTCCTACGAGCAGTACTTC
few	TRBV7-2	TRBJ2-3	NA	CASRSTDTQYF	TGTGCCAGCAGGAGTACAGATACGCAGTATTTT